This T cell receptor (beta chain) was captured by sequencing in a study of cytomegalovirus exposure and HLA in healthy donors. Study findings and constraints: Sequencing likely produced, as an artifact, a cluster of highly shared sequence variants.

The germline CDR1 and CDR2 sequences are MRHNA and SNTAGT. The CDR3 contains 15 residues. Trimming cost V 0 bases and J 6 bases, with 13 bases left between them. Concerning this clone: Antigen unknown.

This PCR relied on a set of 60 Vbeta primers and 13 Jbeta primers. Sequencing was performed with immunoSEQ multiplex PCR; in TCRdb, only in-frame clones are kept and a portion is missing. The sample yields some 87,000 clones, roughly 80% seen once. V and J are TRBV6-4 and TRBJ2-3, with no clear D. Specimen: PBMCs. The sequence was collected from a man aged 25-45 years in good health and CMV-seronegative. CDR3 in amino acids: CASSDSGKTHDTQYF. The CDR3, as DNA: TGTGCCAGCAGTGACTCGGGCAAGACCCACGATACGCAGTATTTT.